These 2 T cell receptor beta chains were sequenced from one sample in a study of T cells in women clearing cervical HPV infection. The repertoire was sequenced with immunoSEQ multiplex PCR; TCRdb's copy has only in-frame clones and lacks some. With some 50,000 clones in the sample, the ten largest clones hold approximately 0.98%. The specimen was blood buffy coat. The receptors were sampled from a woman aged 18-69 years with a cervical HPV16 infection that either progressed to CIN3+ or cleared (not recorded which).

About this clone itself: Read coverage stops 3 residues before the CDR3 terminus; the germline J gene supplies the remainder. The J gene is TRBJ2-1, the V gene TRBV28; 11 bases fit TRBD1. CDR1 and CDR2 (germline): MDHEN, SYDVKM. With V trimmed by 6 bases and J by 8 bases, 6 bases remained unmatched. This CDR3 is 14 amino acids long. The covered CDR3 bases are TGTGCCAGCAGCCCGGGACAGGGGGTCCATGAG. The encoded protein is CASSPGQGVHE. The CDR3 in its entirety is CASSPGQGVHEQFF. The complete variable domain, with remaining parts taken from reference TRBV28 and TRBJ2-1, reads DVKVTQSSRYLVKRTGEKVFLECVQDMDHENMFWYRQDPGLGLRLIYFSYDVKMKEKGDIPEGYSVSREKKERFSLILESASTNQTSMYLCASSPGQGVHEQFFGPGTRLTVL.

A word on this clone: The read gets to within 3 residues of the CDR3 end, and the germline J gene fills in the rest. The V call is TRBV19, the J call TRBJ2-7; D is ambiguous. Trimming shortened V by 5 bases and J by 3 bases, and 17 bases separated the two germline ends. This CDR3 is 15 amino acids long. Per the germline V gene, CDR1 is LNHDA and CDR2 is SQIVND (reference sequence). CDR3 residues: CASSVSFGRYYEQYF. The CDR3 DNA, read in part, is TGTGCCAGTAGTGTCTCTTTTGGCAGATACTACGAG.